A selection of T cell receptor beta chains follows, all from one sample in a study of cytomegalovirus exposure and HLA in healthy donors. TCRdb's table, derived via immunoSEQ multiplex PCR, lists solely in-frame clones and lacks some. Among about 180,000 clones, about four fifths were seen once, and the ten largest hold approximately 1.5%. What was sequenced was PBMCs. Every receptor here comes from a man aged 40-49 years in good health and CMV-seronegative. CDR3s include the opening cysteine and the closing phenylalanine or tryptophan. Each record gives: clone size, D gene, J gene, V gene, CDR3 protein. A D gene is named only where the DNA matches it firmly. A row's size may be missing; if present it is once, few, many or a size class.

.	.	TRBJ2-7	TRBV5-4	CASSFDQGSYEQYF
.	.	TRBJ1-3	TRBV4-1	CASSQTQDSGNTIYF
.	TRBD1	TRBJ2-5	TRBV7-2	CASSPGLGQGATQYF
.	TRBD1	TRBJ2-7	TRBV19	CASSSHRGTYEQYF
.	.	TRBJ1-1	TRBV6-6	CASSTQGGTEAFF
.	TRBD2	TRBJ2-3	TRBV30	CACSGNTDTQYF
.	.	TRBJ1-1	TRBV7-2	CASSSTPQGYTEAFF
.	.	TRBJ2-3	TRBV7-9	CASSLEGVSTDTQYF
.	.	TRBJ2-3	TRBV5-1	CASSLLGGGTDTQYF
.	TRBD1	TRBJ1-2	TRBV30	CAWSVLGTGGVYGYTF
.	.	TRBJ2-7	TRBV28	CASSPIAAYEQYF
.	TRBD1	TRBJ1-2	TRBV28	CASQRGKTGDYGYTF
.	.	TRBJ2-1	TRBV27	CATTNQQRGEQFF
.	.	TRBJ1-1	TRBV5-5	CASSSQGLNTEAFF
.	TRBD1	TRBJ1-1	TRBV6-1	CASSIRDRIPEAFF
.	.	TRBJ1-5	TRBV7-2	CASSNRGGQPQHF
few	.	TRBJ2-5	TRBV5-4	CASSLPQGRQETQYF
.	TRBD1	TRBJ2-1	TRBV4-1	CASSERQGSYNEQFF
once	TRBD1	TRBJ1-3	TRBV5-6	CASSPGTGGFRSGNTIYF
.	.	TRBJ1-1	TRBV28	CASSLQKNTEAFF
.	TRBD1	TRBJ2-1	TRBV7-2	CASSLSGTGVDEQFF
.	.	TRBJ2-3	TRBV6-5	CASSYSRRADTQYF
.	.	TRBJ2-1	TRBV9	CASSVSRGSSYNEQFF
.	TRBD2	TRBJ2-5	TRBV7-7	CASSLPGGGETQYF
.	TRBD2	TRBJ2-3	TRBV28	CASRPGLALDTQYF
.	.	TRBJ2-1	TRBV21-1	CASSNPKPYNEQFF
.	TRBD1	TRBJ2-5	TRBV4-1	CASSHSGQQETQYF
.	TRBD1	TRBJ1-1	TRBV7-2	CASSPTAQGYTEAFF
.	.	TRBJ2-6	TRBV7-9	CASSFRSSGANVLTF
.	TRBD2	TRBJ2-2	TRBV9	CASSPGLAVTGELFF
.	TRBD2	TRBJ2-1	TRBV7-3	CASSTRAVGLEEGEQFF
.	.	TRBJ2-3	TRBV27	CASSLERRGTQYF
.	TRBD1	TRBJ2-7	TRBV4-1	CASSQGQGGSYEQYF
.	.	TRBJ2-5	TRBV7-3	CASSSSGLHQETQYF
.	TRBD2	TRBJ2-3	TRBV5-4	CASSLGGGGHTDTQYF
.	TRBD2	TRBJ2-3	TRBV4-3	CASSQARGGADTQYF
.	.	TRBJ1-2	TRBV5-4	CASSGEGPGRQGYTF
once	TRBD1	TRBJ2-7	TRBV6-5	CASSTHGTGVYEQYF
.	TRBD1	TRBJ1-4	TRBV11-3	CASSFRQGEKLFF
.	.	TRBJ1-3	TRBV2	CASRPGYTLGNTIYF
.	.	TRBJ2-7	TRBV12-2	CASRLDPGSYEQYF
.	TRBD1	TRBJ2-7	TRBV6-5	CASTWGQGYYEQYF
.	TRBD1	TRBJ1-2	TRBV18	CASSPTDRGYGYTF
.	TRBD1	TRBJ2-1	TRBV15	CATSSRDRDDEQFF
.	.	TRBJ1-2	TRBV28	CASNPDRRFYGYTF
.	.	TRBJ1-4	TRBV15	CATSRGGATNEKLFF
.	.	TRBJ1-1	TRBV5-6	CASSRGGRASMNTEAFF
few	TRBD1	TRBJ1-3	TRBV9	CASSAGGTGPWGNTIYF
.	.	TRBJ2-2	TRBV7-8	CASSLARGPLLANTGELFF
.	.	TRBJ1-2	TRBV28	CASSLPRNPYGYTF
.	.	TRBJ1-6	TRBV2	CASRAGGADPPLHF
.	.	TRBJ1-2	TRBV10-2	CASSESRDDYGYTF
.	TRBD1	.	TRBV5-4	CASSLAGQVGEQYF
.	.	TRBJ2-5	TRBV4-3	CASSQDRGEGQETQYF
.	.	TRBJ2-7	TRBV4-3	CASSPSGYEQYF